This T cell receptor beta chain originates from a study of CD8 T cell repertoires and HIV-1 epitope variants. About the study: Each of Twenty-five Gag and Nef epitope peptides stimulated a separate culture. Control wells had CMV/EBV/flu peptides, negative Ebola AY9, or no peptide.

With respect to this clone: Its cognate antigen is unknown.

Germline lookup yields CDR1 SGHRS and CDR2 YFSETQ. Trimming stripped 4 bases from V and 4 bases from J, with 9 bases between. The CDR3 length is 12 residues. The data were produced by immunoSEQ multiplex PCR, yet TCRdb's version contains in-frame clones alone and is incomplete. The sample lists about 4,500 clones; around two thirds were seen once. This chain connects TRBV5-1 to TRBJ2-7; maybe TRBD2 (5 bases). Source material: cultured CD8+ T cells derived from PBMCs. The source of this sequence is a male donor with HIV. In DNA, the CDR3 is TGCGCCAGCAGCCCGGGGTCATACGAGCAGTACTTC. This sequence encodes CASSPGSYEQYF.